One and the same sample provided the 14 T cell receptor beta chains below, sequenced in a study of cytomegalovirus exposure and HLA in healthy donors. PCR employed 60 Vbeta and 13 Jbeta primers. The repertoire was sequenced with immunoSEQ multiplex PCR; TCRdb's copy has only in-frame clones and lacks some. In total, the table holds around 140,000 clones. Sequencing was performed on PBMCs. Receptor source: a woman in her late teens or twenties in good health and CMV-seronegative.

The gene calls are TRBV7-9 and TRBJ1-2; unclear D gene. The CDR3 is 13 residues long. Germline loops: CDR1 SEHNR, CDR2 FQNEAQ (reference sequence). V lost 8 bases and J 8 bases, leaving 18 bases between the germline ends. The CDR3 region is CASPNKAGGGYTF. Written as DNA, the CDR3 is TGTGCCAGCCCCAATAAGGCGGGAGGCGGCTACACCTTC.

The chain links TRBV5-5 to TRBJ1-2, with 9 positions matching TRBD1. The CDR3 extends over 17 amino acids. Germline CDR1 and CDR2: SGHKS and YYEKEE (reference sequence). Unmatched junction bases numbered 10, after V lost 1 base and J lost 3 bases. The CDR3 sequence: CASSLSLRTGADYGYTF. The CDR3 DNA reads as TGTGCCAGCAGCTTGTCGCTCCGGACAGGGGCTGACTATGGCTACACCTTC.

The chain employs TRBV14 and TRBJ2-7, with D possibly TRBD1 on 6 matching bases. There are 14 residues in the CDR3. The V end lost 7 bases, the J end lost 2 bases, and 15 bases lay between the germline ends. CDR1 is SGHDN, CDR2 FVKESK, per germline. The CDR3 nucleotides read TGTGCCAGCAACCAGTTACAGGGAGCCTACGAGCAGTACTTC. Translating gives CASNQLQGAYEQYF.

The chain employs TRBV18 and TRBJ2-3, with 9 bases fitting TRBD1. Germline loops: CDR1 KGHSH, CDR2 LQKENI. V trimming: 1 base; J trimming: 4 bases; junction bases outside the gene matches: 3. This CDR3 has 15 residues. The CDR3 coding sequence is TGTGCCAGCTCACCACGGGACAGGGTAGCAGATACGCAGTATTTT. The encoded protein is CASSPRDRVADTQYF. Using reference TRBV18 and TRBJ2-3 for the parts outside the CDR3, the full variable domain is NAGVMQNPRHLVRRRGQEARLRCSPMKGHSHVYWYRQLPEEGLKFMVYLQKENIIDESGMPKERFSAEFPKEGPSILRIQQVVRGDSAAYFCASSPRDRVADTQYFGPGTRLTVL.

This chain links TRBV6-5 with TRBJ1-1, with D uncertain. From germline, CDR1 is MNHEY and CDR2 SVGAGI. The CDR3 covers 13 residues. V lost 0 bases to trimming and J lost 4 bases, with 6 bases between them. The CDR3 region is CASSYSAITEAFF. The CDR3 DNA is TGTGCCAGCAGTTACTCAGCTATCACTGAAGCTTTCTTT.

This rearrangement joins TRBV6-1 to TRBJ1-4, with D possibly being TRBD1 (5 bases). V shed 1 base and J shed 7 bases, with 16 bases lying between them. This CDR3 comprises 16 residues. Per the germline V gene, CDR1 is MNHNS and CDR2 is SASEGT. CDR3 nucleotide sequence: TGTGCCAGCAGTGAAGGGTTGGGGCAGGGAGGTGAAAAACTGTTTTTT. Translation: CASSEGLGQGGEKLFF.

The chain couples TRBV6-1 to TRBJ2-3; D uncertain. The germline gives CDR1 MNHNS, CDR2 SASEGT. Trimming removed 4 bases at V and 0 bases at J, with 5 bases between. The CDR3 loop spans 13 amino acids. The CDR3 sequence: CASSGGSTDTQYF. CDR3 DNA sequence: TGTGCCAGCAGTGGCGGTAGCACAGATACGCAGTATTTT.

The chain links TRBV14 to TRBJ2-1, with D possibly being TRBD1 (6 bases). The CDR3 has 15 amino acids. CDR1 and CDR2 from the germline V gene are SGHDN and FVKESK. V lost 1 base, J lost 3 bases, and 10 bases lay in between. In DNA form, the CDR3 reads TGTGCCAGCAGCCAAGCCGGGACAATCTACAATGAGCAGTTCTTC. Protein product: CASSQAGTIYNEQFF.

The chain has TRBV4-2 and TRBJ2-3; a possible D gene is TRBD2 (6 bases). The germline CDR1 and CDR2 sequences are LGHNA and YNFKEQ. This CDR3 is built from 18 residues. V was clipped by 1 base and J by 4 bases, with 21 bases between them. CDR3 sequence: CASSQGPELAGGSDTQYF. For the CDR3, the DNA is TGTGCCAGCAGCCAAGGGCCGGAACTAGCCGGAGGGTCAGATACGCAGTATTTT.

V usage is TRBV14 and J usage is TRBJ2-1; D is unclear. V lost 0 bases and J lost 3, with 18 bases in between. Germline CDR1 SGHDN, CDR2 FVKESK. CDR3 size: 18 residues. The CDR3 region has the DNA TGTGCCAGCAGCCAAGAAAAAGCGCTCTCCAGTCTCTACAATGAGCAGTTCTTC. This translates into CASSQEKALSSLYNEQFF.

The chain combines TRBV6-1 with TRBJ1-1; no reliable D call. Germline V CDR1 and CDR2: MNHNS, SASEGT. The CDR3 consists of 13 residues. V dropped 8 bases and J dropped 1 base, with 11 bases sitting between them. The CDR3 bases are TGTGCCAGCGAGAGGGCCTGGAACACTGAAGCTTTCTTT. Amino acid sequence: CASERAWNTEAFF.

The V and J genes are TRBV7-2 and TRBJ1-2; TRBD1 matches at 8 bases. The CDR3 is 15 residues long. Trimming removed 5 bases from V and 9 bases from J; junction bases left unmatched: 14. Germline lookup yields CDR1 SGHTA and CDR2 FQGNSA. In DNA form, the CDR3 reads TGTGCCAGCAGCACCCGTCCGACAGGGGAGGGGAGCTACACCTTC. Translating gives CASSTRPTGEGSYTF.

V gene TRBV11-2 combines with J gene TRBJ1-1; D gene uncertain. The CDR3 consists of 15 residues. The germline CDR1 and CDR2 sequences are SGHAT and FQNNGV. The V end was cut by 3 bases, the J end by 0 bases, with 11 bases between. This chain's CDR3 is CASSLREIMNTEAFF. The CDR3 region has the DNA TGTGCCAGCAGCTTGAGGGAAATAATGAACACTGAAGCTTTCTTT.

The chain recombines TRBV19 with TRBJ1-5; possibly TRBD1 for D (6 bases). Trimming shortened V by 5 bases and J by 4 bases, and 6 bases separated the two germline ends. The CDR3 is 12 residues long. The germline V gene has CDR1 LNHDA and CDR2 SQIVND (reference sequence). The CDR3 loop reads CASSQGNQPQHF. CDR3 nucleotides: TGTGCCAGTAGTCAGGGGAATCAGCCCCAGCATTTT.